Below are 29 T cell receptor beta chains sequenced from a single sample in a study of cytomegalovirus exposure and HLA in healthy donors. The PCR used 60 Vbeta and 13 Jbeta primers. Assay: immunoSEQ multiplex PCR; the TCRdb copy retains only in-frame clones and omits some. The sample has fewer than 200,000 clones, around 80% seen once. Sequencing input: PBMCs. These receptors were taken from a male donor in good health and CMV-seronegative.

This rearrangement joins TRBV19 to TRBJ2-4, with D perhaps TRBD1 (5 bases). Trimming shortened V by 6 bases and J by 4 bases, and 10 bases separated the two germline ends. CDR1 is LNHDA, CDR2 SQIVND, per germline (reference sequence). The CDR3 is 13 residues long. CDR3: CASSLGAKNIQYF. CDR3 coding DNA: TGTGCCAGTAGCCTAGGGGCTAAAAACATTCAGTACTTC.

The gene calls are TRBV5-1 and TRBJ2-7; D may be TRBD1 (6 bases). Germline lookup yields CDR1 SGHRS and CDR2 YFSETQ. The CDR3 has 14 residues. With 4 bases removed from V and 5 bases from J, the gap between germline ends came to 16 bases. CDR3 DNA: TGCGCCAGCAGCCCGGGAACAGGGCTGGACGAGCAGTACTTC. It encodes CASSPGTGLDEQYF.

The V call is TRBV9, the J call TRBJ2-2; weak D call: TRBD1 (7 bases). In germline, CDR1 is SGDLS, CDR2 YYNGEE. This CDR3 contains 15 residues. Trimming took 3 bases from V and 1 from J, leaving 10 bases between them. The CDR3 nucleotides are TGTGCCAGCAGCGGCGGGACAGAGAACACCGGGGAGCTGTTTTTT. This encodes CASSGGTENTGELFF.

The chain combines TRBV12-5 with TRBJ2-1; D is possibly TRBD2 (7 bases). CDR3 length: 19 amino acids. V was trimmed by 1 base and J by 6 bases, leaving 25 bases between them. CDR1 is LGHNT, CDR2 FRNRAP, per germline. The CDR3 spells CASGLASGGGGGQGNEQFF. The CDR3, as DNA: TGTGCTAGTGGTTTGGCCTCCGGAGGAGGGGGAGGGCAGGGCAATGAGCAGTTCTTC.

V is TRBV18 and J is TRBJ1-4; 10 bases are a match to TRBD1. The length of the CDR3 is 16 residues. CDR1 and CDR2 (germline): KGHSH, LQKENI. With 6 bases clipped from V and 7 bases from J, the junction kept 11 bases outside the gene matches. Written as DNA, the CDR3 is TGTGCCAGCTCCCCGTATTCCGGGACAGGGGTTGAAAAACTGTTTTTT. This sequence encodes CASSPYSGTGVEKLFF.

The genes are TRBV7-3 and TRBJ2-2, with TRBD2 identical over 7 bases. With V trimmed by 3 bases and J by 5 bases, 3 bases remained unmatched. Germline V lookup: CDR1 SGHTA, CDR2 FQGTGA. The CDR3 spans 14 residues. The CDR3 DNA reads TGTGCCAGCAGCTTCCAGGGAGGGACCGGGGAGCTGTTTTTT. Amino acids: CASSFQGGTGELFF.

A few counts support this clone. This chain connects TRBV11-2 to TRBJ2-7; 7 nucleotides line up with TRBD2. CDR1 is SGHAT and CDR2 is FQNNGV in the germline V gene. The CDR3 contains 17 residues. The V and J ends lost 1 base and 9 bases, in that order; junction bases with no gene match: 18. The CDR3 region has the DNA TGTGCCAGCAGCTTAGTTAGGACTGCAGGGTTCGGGGGGATGCAGTACTTC. Translation: CASSLVRTAGFGGMQYF.

The chain combines TRBV4-2 with TRBJ2-3, with 13 bases identical to TRBD2. The germline V gene has CDR1 LGHNA and CDR2 YNFKEQ. Trimming removed 0 bases from V and 2 bases from J; junction bases left unmatched: 5. The CDR3 has 18 amino acids. CDR3 loop: CASSQDGTSGTLTDTQYF. Here the CDR3 DNA reads TGTGCCAGCAGCCAAGACGGGACTAGCGGGACCCTCACAGATACGCAGTATTTT.

The V and J genes are TRBV18 and TRBJ2-1; 11 positions agree with TRBD2. In germline, CDR1 is KGHSH, CDR2 LQKENI. This CDR3 has 16 amino acids. V trimming: 2 bases; J trimming: 7 bases; junction bases outside the gene matches: 7. CDR3: CASSPSLAGGKNEQFF. In DNA form, the CDR3 reads TGTGCCAGCTCACCATCCCTAGCGGGAGGTAAAAATGAGCAGTTCTTC.

This chain joins TRBV5-1 and TRBJ2-1; 8 nucleotides line up with TRBD2. Germline CDR1 and CDR2: SGHRS and YFSETQ. The junction had 6 bases not matched to a gene; V was cut back by 6 bases and J by 7 bases. CDR3 length: 13 residues. The CDR3 loop is CASKAGGRNEQFF. CDR3 nucleotide sequence: TGCGCCAGCAAGGCGGGGGGAAGGAATGAGCAGTTCTTC.

The rearrangement joins TRBV7-2 to TRBJ2-1; no clear D gene. Germline CDR1 SGHTA, CDR2 FQGNSA. V was trimmed by 5 bases and J by 7 bases, leaving 18 bases between them. The CDR3 has 15 amino acids. CDR3 nucleotide sequence: TGTGCCAGCAGCATGGGCTACTCCTTTTGGAATGAGCAGTTCTTC. It codes for CASSMGYSFWNEQFF.

This chain links TRBV14 with TRBJ2-2; 8 nucleotides match TRBD1. CDR3 length equals 16 residues. Trimming cost V 1 base and J 7 bases; bases outside gene matches: 8. Germline V gives CDR1 SGHDN, CDR2 FVKESK. The CDR3 nucleotides read TGTGCCAGCAGCCAAGTTCCAGGGGGCTATGGCGGGGAGCTGTTTTTT. This encodes CASSQVPGGYGGELFF.

The chain carries TRBV19 and TRBJ2-1; 10 positions match TRBD2. V dropped 3 bases and J dropped 9; count of bases not matched to a gene: 14. CDR1 and CDR2 (germline): LNHDA, SQIVND (reference sequence). The CDR3 spans 17 residues. The CDR3, as DNA: TGTGCCAGTAGTATTGGTCAAGCGGGAGGGAGAACTGGTGAGCAGTTCTTC. It specifies CASSIGQAGGRTGEQFF.

V is TRBV5-4 and J is TRBJ2-2; D remains unclear. The CDR3 is 13 amino acids. V was cut by 4 bases and J by 6 bases, with 10 bases left in between. Germline CDR1 is SGHNT and CDR2 is YYREEE (reference sequence). The CDR3 is CASSPVGSGELFF. The CDR3, as DNA: TGTGCCAGCAGCCCAGTGGGCTCCGGGGAGCTGTTTTTT.

The chain combines TRBV6-5 with TRBJ1-1; D is unclear. From germline, CDR1 is MNHEY and CDR2 SVGAGI. The CDR3 extends over 13 amino acids. Trimming pared 2 bases from V and 10 bases from J, leaving 14 bases between. CDR3 sequence reads: CASSYVGRAGAFF. The CDR3 DNA is TGTGCCAGCAGTTACGTGGGTAGAGCGGGAGCTTTCTTT.

The V and J genes are TRBV18 and TRBJ2-3, with a weak D call TRBD1 (5 bases). Germline V gene data show CDR1 as KGHSH and CDR2 as LQKENI. V lost 3 bases and J 3 bases, leaving 13 bases between the germline ends. This CDR3 is built from 15 residues. CDR3 nucleotides: TGTGCCAGCTCACCCTCGAGCGCAGGGACAGATACGCAGTATTTT. This translates into CASSPSSAGTDTQYF.

The V call is TRBV7-6, the J call TRBJ2-1; D perhaps matches TRBD2 (5 bases). The CDR3 length is 12 residues. V lost 5 bases and J 3 bases, leaving 5 bases between the germline ends. Germline V gives CDR1 SGHVS, CDR2 FNYEAQ. The CDR3 DNA reads TGTGCCAGCAGCCGGGACTACAATGAGCAGTTCTTC. Translated: CASSRDYNEQFF.

The chain employs TRBV5-6 and TRBJ2-3; 7 positions agree with TRBD1. Trimming took 1 base from V and 0 from J; bases not matched to a gene: 5. The CDR3 contains 16 residues. Germline V CDR1 and CDR2: SGHDT, YYEEEE. The CDR3 region is CASSLKGTASTDTQYF. For the CDR3, the DNA is TGTGCCAGCAGCTTGAAAGGGACAGCGAGCACAGATACGCAGTATTTT.

The chain has TRBV19 and TRBJ2-5; 7 nucleotides agree with TRBD2. Looked up from germline, CDR1 is LNHDA and CDR2 is SQIVND (reference sequence). The V and J ends lost 9 bases and 0 bases, in that order; junction bases with no gene match: 7. The CDR3 length is 14 residues. CDR3 amino acids: CASAGAAYQETQYF. CDR3 in DNA: TGTGCCAGCGCGGGAGCCGCGTACCAAGAGACCCAGTACTTC.

This clone was seen a single time. The V call is TRBV19, the J call TRBJ1-5; no reliable D call. CDR3 length equals 16 residues. Germline V gene data show CDR1 as LNHDA and CDR2 as SQIVND (reference sequence). Trimming removed 0 bases at V and 0 bases at J, with 9 bases between. The CDR3: CASSIEAHYSNQPQHF. In DNA form, the CDR3 reads TGTGCCAGTAGTATAGAGGCACATTATAGCAATCAGCCCCAGCATTTT.

This chain joins TRBV25-1 and TRBJ2-1; D call uncertain. CDR3 length: 15 residues. Germline V gene lookup returns CDR1 MGHDK and CDR2 SYGVNS. Trimming cost V 1 base and J 6 bases, with 13 bases left between them. The chain's CDR3 is CASSESGGNPNEQFF. The CDR3 bases are TGTGCCAGCAGTGAATCGGGTGGAAACCCCAATGAGCAGTTCTTC.

In this sample, this clone turned up once. This sequence joins TRBV7-2 and TRBJ1-1; no firm D call. The CDR3 totals 13 residues. Between the trimmed V and J ends, which lost 4 bases and 0 bases, there was a span of 6 bases. Germline-derived CDR1 and CDR2 are SGHTA and FQGNSA. The CDR3, as DNA: TGTGCCAGCAGCTCAGACATGAACACTGAAGCTTTCTTT. It translates to CASSSDMNTEAFF.

The genes are TRBV19 and TRBJ2-1; 8 bases are a match to TRBD2. CDR1 is LNHDA, CDR2 SQIVND, per germline (reference sequence). The length of the CDR3 is 14 residues. After removal of 9 bases from V and 4 bases from J, the junction contained 8 bases not matched to a gene. The CDR3 here is CASAWTSTYNEQFF. CDR3 nucleotide sequence: TGTGCCAGCGCGTGGACTAGCACGTACAATGAGCAGTTCTTC.

The chain carries TRBV6-1 and TRBJ2-7, with 7 nucleotides matching TRBD1. Trimming took 0 bases from V and 2 from J; bases not matched to a gene: 1. Germline CDR1 reads MNHNS; CDR2 reads SASEGT. CDR3 length: 14 amino acids. The CDR3 reads CASSEAQGAYEQYF. The CDR3 DNA sequence: TGTGCCAGCAGTGAAGCCCAGGGGGCCTACGAGCAGTACTTC.

The chain is built from TRBV25-1 and TRBJ1-6; D is unclear. Germline-derived CDR1 and CDR2 are MGHDK and SYGVNS. The length of the CDR3 is 12 residues. Trimming cost V 0 bases and J 10 bases, with 4 bases left between them. Here the CDR3 reads CASSEYGSPLHF. In DNA, the CDR3 is TGTGCCAGCAGTGAATATGGCTCACCCCTCCACTTT.

The chain joins TRBV6-5 to TRBJ1-3; D not resolved. The germline gives CDR1 MNHEY, CDR2 SVGAGI. V was clipped by 5 bases and J by 0 bases, with 11 bases between them. The CDR3 extends over 15 amino acids. The CDR3 nucleotides read TGTGCCAGCAGTCCCGATTGGAGCTCTGGAAACACCATATATTTT. Translating it yields CASSPDWSSGNTIYF.

The chain links TRBV6-1 to TRBJ2-3; 10 bases line up with TRBD1. Germline V gene data show CDR1 as MNHNS and CDR2 as SASEGT. The J segment lost 2 bases and the V segment lost 5 bases, leaving 4 bases of the junction unmatched. CDR3 length equals 15 residues. The CDR3 sequence is CASSPGTGDTDTQYF. In DNA, the CDR3 is TGTGCCAGCAGTCCCGGGACAGGGGACACAGATACGCAGTATTTT.

V is TRBV29-1 and J is TRBJ2-6; D gene ambiguous. This CDR3 comprises 14 residues. CDR1 and CDR2 (germline): SQVTM, ANQGSEA. Trimming pared 3 bases from V and 4 bases from J, leaving 10 bases between. For the CDR3, the DNA is TGCAGCGTTGATGCGCACTCGGGGGCCAACGTCCTGACTTTC. Translated: CSVDAHSGANVLTF.

V is TRBV19 and J is TRBJ2-1; no clear D gene. The CDR3 is 15 residues long. Germline CDR1 and CDR2: LNHDA and SQIVND (reference sequence). V was shortened by 5 bases and J by 0 bases, with 11 bases between the two germline ends. CDR3: CASSFGIGSYNEQFF. CDR3 coding DNA: TGTGCCAGTAGTTTCGGTATTGGCTCCTACAATGAGCAGTTCTTC.